The entry that follows covers one T cell receptor (beta chain) sequence. After removal of 5 bases from V and 8 bases from J, the junction contained 8 bases not matched to a gene. Germline V lookup: CDR1 SEHNR, CDR2 FQNEAQ (reference sequence). The CDR3 extends over 13 amino acids. These data are taken from a study of blood T cell repertoires in COVID-19. Study information: Spain, Italy and the United States supplied samples that represented acute and convalescent COVID-19. In each case, the material was cDNA or gDNA derived from T cells, B-cell-depleted T cells, or PBMCs.

How the authors handled the data: Estimates of nucleated cell counts were drawn from the amplification of reference gene primers. Libraries were prepared by immunoSEQ multiplex PCR; TCRdb keeps only in-frame clonotypes and omits some of them. The V and J calls and clone size come from that table; D and trimming were worked out from the DNA. Of about 240,000 clones in the sample, over 75% were seen once. The TCR comes from a man aged 25-45 years who had recovered from COVID-19. The chain employs TRBV7-9 and TRBJ1-2, with 7 bases identical to TRBD1. The sequenced sample was peripheral blood. The DNA for the CDR3 is TGTGCCAGCAGCCCGGGACAGCCCGGAGGCTACACCTTC. Translation gives CASSPGQPGGYTF.